This T cell receptor beta chain was identified during a study of beta chain features in type 1 diabetes listed by TCRdb under 2018. For the study in its entirety: Mean age, gender distribution, total cell number and subset yield were not different between patients and healthy donors. A total of 90 million to 120 million sorted cells were examined across all samples, and a strong correlation was observed between cell number per subset and RNA yield. Naive and central memory subsets were obtained from all 28 donors, but regulatory and stem cell-like memory subsets were isolated from only 8 patients and about 8 healthy donors. In the study, TCRB repertoires of sorted circulating CD4+ T cell subsets from recently diagnosed type 1 diabetes patients were compared with those of matched healthy donors.

From each donor, a single peripheral blood sample of 90 to 150 mL on average was drawn into heparinised tubes. Naive, central memory, regulatory and stem cell-like memory CD4+ T cells were sorted on a BD FACSAria II using a panel including CD45RO, CCR7, CD25, CD127, CD95 and CD27. All sorted populations exceeded 98% purity. Right away, PBMCs were isolated by Lymphoprep density gradient centrifugation and were stained directly, with no culture step. To minimize batch effects, samples were stained and sorted in pairs, one healthy donor with one patient per experiment. The investigation overall reported the following: Naive, central memory and regulatory TCRB repertoires appeared more similar among patients than among healthy donors. Because small numbers of individuals were included in the HLA sub-analyses, any influence of HLA type on TCRB rearrangement was left unresolved. Shorter templates might have been favored by PCR, but patient and control samples were amplified and corrected together, so both groups would have been affected equally by any skew. Because cDNA was sequenced instead of genomic DNA, activated cells with high expression could be over-represented, although the groups did not differ in activation or CD3 levels. Fewer insertions and more nucleotide deletions at VDJ recombination sites were observed in patients with type 1 diabetes, implying thymic rearrangement abnormalities. Type 1 diabetes patients showed a moderate but significant shortening of TCRB CDR3 length in all four CD4+ subsets.

V is shortened by 5 bases, J by 1 base, and the region joining them spans 8 bases. From the cysteine through the phenylalanine, the CDR3 covers 13 amino acids. The sequence is cut down to CDR3 DNA, 39 bases in frame from base 1. Per the germline V gene, SGHTA is the CDR1 and FQGTGA is the CDR2. The table lists this clone with a few counts. This clone's antigen is unknown. No base quality values were provided; no much bigger clone lies one nucleotide off. Other DNA variants within this sample encode the same CDR3. The entire isolated RNA was reverse transcribed using the High Capacity cDNA Reverse Transcription Kit, and thus expressed TCRB transcripts were sequenced. Deep immunoSEQ sequencing was performed on naive, central memory and regulatory T cell samples, with an average of roughly 4 million total reads per sample. After sorted cells were lysed in RLT buffer, RNA was extracted with DNase-treated RNeasy Micro or Mini kits, with the choice depending on cell number. Each cell subset was processed on its own to prevent cross-contamination, while patient and healthy donor samples were processed together. The immunoSEQ multiplex PCR was used to amplify TCRB sequences from cDNA, yielding 87-bp fragments that span the CDR3 region. The amplicons were sequenced using the Illumina HiSeq platform. The study's processing was this. Synthetic template baselines were used to correct PCR bias computationally, reads within Hamming distance 2 were collapsed together, and singletons that could not be merged were discarded. Reads were aligned against IMGT so that V, D and J genes, CDR3 length and insertions or deletions at six rearrangement sites could be assigned. Within each subset, clonotype counts were normalized to sorted cell number, after which true diversity and Gini coefficients were computed with the tcR R package. The overlap coefficient, calculated on TCRB nucleotide sequences, was used to quantify repertoire sharing. As stored in TCRdb, this immuneACCESS dataset retains in-frame rearrangements with V and J assigned. A fraction of the clones does not appear; measured against another copy, unresolved V genes explain less than half of the discrepancy, and the remainder lacks a known reason. From that table come the V and J calls and clone size; the DNA was used to work out D and trimming. For this sample the table gives tens of thousands of clones, of which over 40% were detected only once. Approximately 1.4% of the sample lies in the top ten.

Sequencing was performed on Tregs from blood. The sample's cell subset or site label, decoded: regulatory CD4+ T cells. The sequence derives from a man aged 25 to 40 with type 1 diabetes. The V gene is TRBV7-3 and the J gene is TRBJ1-1, and the D gene may be TRBD1, 6 bases matching. The nucleotide sequence reads as follows: TGTGCCAGCAGCCTGGACAGGAACACTGAAGCTTTCTTT. Translated, this is CASSLDRNTEAFF.